This T cell receptor beta chain was captured by sequencing in a study of siplizumab effects on memory and regulatory T cells. Of note for this clone: Antigen unknown.

Per sample, the assay covered about 9.5 x 10^4 TCR templates. Clones were read by immunoSEQ multiplex PCR, and TCRdb kept only the in-frame ones, dropping some. The table shows 55,000 to 70,000 clones, with approximately 93% occurring only once. There are 14 residues in the CDR3. After removal of 5 bases from V and 2 bases from J, the junction contained 3 bases not matched to a gene. CDR1 is SEHNR and CDR2 is FQNEAQ in the germline V gene (reference sequence). Whole-study findings and limits: Suppression by proliferating Tregs derived from siplizumab cultures was not verified. Roughly 80-97% of proliferating CD4+ or CD8+ clones lacked an assignable naive or memory phenotype. It seemed that naive T cells were more diverse than memory cells and were major contributors to the alloresponse.

The material sequenced was CD8+ T cells sorted from blood. The gene calls are TRBV7-9 and TRBJ2-7, with TRBD1 identical over 10 bases. This TCR was recovered from a human donor in good health. The CDR3 nucleotides read TGTGCCAGCAGCCCAGGGACAGGGGCCTACGAGCAGTACTTC. Translating it yields CASSPGTGAYEQYF.